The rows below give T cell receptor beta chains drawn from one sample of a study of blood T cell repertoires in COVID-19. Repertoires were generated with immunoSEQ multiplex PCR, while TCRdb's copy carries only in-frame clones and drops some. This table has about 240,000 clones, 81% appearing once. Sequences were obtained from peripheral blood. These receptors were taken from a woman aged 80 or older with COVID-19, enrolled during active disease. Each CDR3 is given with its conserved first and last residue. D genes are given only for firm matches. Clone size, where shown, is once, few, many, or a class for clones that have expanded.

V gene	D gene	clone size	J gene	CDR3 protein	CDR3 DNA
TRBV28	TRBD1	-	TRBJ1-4	CASTSQGTVNEKLFF	TGTGCCAGTACCTCTCAGGGGACAGTTAATGAAAAACTGTTTTTT
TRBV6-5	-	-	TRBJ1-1	CASKMRAWDTEAFF	TGTGCCAGCAAAATGAGGGCGTGGGACACTGAAGCTTTCTTT
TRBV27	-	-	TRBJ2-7	CASSLRQEGYEQYF	TGTGCCAGCAGTTTAAGACAGGAAGGTTACGAGCAGTACTTC
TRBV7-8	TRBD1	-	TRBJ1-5	CASSPDRAQPQHF	TGTGCCAGCAGCCCGGACAGGGCTCAGCCCCAGCATTTT
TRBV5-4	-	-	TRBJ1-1	CASSLESRLTEAFF	TGTGCCAGCAGCTTGGAGAGCAGGCTCACTGAAGCTTTCTTT
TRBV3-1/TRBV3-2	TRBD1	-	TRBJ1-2	CASRTGGYGYTF	TGTGCCAGCAGGACAGGGGGCTATGGCTACACCTTC
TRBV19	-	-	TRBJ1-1	CASSLGRMTTEAFF	TGTGCCAGTAGTCTTGGCCGTATGACTACTGAAGCTTTCTTT
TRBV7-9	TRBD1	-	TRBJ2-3	CASSRQGAPTDTQYF	TGTGCCAGCAGCCGACAGGGGGCACCCACAGATACGCAGTATTTT
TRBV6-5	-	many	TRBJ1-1	CASRRNREEEAFF	TGTGCCAGCAGGCGAAACAGGGAAGAAGAAGCTTTCTTT
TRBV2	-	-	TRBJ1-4	CASSVLTTNEKLFF	TGTGCCAGCAGTGTTTTAACAACTAATGAAAAACTGTTTTTT
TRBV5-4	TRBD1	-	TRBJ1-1	CASGQGLNTEAFF	TGTGCCTCGGGACAGGGACTGAACACTGAAGCTTTCTTT
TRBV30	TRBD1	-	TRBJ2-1	CAWRRPDRVRDEQFF	TGTGCCTGGAGGCGCCCGGACAGGGTAAGGGATGAGCAGTTCTTC
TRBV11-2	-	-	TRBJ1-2	CASSSRGNYGYTF	TGTGCCAGCAGCTCCAGGGGTAACTATGGCTACACCTTC
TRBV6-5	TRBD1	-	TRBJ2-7	CASSSAGTGAYEQYF	TGTGCCAGCAGTTCCGCCGGGACAGGGGCCTACGAGCAGTACTTC
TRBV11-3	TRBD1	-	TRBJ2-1	CASSLTGQGYNEQFF	TGTGCCAGCAGCTTAACGGGACAGGGATACAATGAGCAGTTCTTC
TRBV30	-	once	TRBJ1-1	CAWSPHVNSPNTEAFF	TGTGCCTGGAGTCCTCATGTGAACAGCCCGAACACTGAAGCTTTCTTT
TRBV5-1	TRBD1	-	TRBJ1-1	CASGKGAANTEAFF	TGCGCCAGCGGGAAGGGGGCGGCGAACACTGAAGCTTTCTTT
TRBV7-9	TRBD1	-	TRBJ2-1	CASSLEWGQPSIF	TGTGCCAGCAGCTTAGAGTGGGGACAGCCTTCGATCTTC
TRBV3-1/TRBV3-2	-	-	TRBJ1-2	CASSQDTTTNGYTF	TGTGCCAGCAGCCAAGATACCACTACCAACGGCTACACCTTC
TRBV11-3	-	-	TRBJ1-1	CASSLLQDTEAFF	TGTGCCAGCAGCCTACTTCAGGACACTGAAGCTTTCTTT
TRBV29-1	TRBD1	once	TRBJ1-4	CSATGQTEKLFF	TGCAGCGCAACGGGACAGACTGAAAAACTGTTTTTT
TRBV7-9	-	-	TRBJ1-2	CASTLTEDYGYTF	TGTGCCAGCACCTTGACCGAGGACTATGGCTACACCTTC
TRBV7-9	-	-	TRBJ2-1	CASSLVSGWAEQFF	TGTGCCAGCAGCTTAGTTTCGGGGTGGGCTGAGCAGTTCTTC
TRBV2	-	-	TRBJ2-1	CASSTRGARQFF	TGTGCCAGCTCCACGAGAGGTGCTCGTCAGTTCTTC
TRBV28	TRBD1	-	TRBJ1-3	CASSFSSLYRGGNTIYF	TGTGCCAGCAGTTTTAGTTCCTTATACAGGGGGGGAAACACCATATATTTT
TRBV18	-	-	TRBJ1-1	CASSPRAGPLNTEAFF	TGTGCCAGCTCACCAAGGGCAGGGCCTCTGAACACTGAAGCTTTCTTT
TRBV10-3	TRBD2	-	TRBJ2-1	CAISDFSGNEQFF	TGTGCCATCAGTGATTTTAGCGGGAATGAGCAGTTCTTC
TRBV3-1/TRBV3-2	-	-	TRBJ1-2	CASSQGQNYGYTF	TGTGCCAGCAGCCAAGGGCAGAACTATGGCTACACCTTC
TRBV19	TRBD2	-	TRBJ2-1	CASTSKAGGLYNEQFF	TGTGCCAGTACTTCTAAAGCGGGAGGACTTTACAATGAGCAGTTCTTC
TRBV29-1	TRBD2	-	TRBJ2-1	CSVGTINEQFF	TGCAGCGTGGGGACTATCAATGAGCAGTTCTTC
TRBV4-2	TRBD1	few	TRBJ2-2	CASSLDFRGTGELFF	TGTGCCAGCAGCCTGGACTTCAGGGGGACCGGGGAGCTGTTTTTT
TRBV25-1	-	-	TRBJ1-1	CASSRRHVGRSEAFF	TGTGCCAGCAGTCGGCGACATGTCGGAAGGTCTGAAGCTTTCTTT
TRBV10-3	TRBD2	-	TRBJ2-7	CAIRRGEGTYEQYF	TGTGCCATCAGGCGAGGGGAGGGTACCTACGAGCAGTACTTC
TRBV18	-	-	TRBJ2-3	CASSPIARVDTQYF	TGTGCCAGCTCACCAATAGCGAGGGTAGATACGCAGTATTTT
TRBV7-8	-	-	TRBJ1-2	CASSLGRNYGYTF	TGTGCCAGCAGCTTAGGCAGGAACTATGGCTACACCTTC
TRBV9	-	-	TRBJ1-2	CASSVEGGRGYTF	TGTGCCAGCAGCGTAGAAGGGGGACGCGGCTACACCTTC
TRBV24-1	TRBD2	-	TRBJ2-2	CATSDRRLAGGPTSGELFF	TGTGCCACCAGTGATCGCCGACTAGCGGGAGGGCCGACGTCCGGGGAGCTGTTTTTT
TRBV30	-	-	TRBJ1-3	CAWSVRRSSGNTIYF	TGTGCCTGGAGTGTTAGGAGGTCCTCTGGAAACACCATATATTTT
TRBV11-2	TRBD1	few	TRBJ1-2	CASSLDREDGYTF	TGTGCCAGCAGCTTGGACAGGGAGGATGGCTACACCTTC
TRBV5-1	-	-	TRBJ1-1	CASSPGFLNTEAFF	TGCGCCAGCAGCCCGGGATTTTTGAACACTGAAGCTTTCTTT
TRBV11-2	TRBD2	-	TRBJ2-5	CASSPRTLGRGGQETQYF	TGTGCCAGCAGCCCCCGTACTTTAGGGCGGGGGGGGCAAGAGACCCAGTACTTC
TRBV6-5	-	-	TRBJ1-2	CASSTRTRNGYTF	TGTGCCAGCAGTACGCGGACAAGAAATGGCTACACCTTC
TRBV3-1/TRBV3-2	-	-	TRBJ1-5	CASSQGGQGWEPQHF	TGTGCCAGCAGCCAAGGGGGGCAGGGGTGGGAGCCCCAGCATTTT
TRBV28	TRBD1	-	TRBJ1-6	CASSFLGTGPVSLHF	TGTGCCAGCAGTTTTTTAGGGACAGGACCCGTATCCCTCCACTTT
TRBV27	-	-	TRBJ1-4	CASSWRNNEKLFF	TGTGCCAGCAGTTGGAGAAACAATGAAAAACTGTTTTTT
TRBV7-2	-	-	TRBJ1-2	CASSPGRTNYGYTF	TGTGCCAGCAGCCCCGGACGGACAAACTATGGCTACACCTTC
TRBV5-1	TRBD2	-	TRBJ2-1	CASSPGTSGTSSYNEQFF	TGCGCCAGCAGCCCCGGGACTAGCGGTACGTCCTCCTACAATGAGCAGTTCTTC
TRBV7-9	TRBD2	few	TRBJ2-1	CASSLASGRAWGGEQFF	TGTGCCAGCAGCTTAGCTAGCGGGAGGGCCTGGGGTGGTGAGCAGTTCTTC
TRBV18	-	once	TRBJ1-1	CASSPGSGMNTEAFF	TGTGCCAGCTCACCAGGTTCAGGAATGAACACTGAAGCTTTCTTT
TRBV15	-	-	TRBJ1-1	CATSRPRGGFEAFF	TGTGCCACCAGCAGACCCAGGGGAGGGTTTGAAGCTTTCTTT
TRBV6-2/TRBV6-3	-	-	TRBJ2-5	CASSYYGGVQETQYF	TGTGCCAGCAGTTACTATGGCGGCGTTCAAGAGACCCAGTACTTC
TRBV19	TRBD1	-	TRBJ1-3	CATDRGSGNTIYF	TGTGCCACCGACAGGGGATCCGGAAACACCATATATTTT